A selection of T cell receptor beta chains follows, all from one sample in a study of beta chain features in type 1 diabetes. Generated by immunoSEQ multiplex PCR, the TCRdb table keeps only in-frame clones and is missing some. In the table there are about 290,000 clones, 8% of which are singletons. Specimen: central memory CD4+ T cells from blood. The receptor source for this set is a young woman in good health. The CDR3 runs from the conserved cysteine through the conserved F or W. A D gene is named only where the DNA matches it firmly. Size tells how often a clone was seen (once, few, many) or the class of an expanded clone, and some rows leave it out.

cdr3_aa: CASSLWDREGQPQHF
cdr3_nt: TGTGCCAGCAGCTTGTGGGACAGGGAAGGACAGCCCCAGCATTTT
v_call: TRBV5-6
j_call: TRBJ1-5
d_call: TRBD1
clone_size: -

cdr3_aa: CASSASGTGGTKTQYF
cdr3_nt: TGCGCCAGCAGCGCGTCCGGGACAGGGGGCACGAAGACCCAGTACTTC
v_call: TRBV5-1
j_call: TRBJ2-5
d_call: TRBD1
clone_size: -

cdr3_aa: CASSPDRGYGYTF
cdr3_nt: TGTGCCAGCAGCCCGGACAGGGGCTATGGCTACACCTTC
v_call: TRBV7-3
j_call: TRBJ1-2
d_call: TRBD1
clone_size: few

cdr3_aa: CSVGPRTGSSYEQYF
cdr3_nt: TGCAGCGTTGGACCCAGGACAGGATCTTCCTACGAGCAGTACTTC
v_call: TRBV29-1
j_call: TRBJ2-7
d_call: TRBD1
clone_size: few

cdr3_aa: CASSQGGSSPLHF
cdr3_nt: TGTGCCAGCAGCCAAGGAGGTTCTTCACCCCTCCACTTT
v_call: TRBV4-2
j_call: TRBJ1-6
d_call: -
clone_size: few

cdr3_aa: CASRDPYEQYF
cdr3_nt: TGTGCCAGCAGGGACCCCTACGAGCAGTACTTC
v_call: TRBV25-1
j_call: TRBJ2-7
d_call: -
clone_size: few

cdr3_aa: CASSLGAGGGYEQYF
cdr3_nt: TGTGCCAGCAGCTTAGGGGCAGGGGGCGGATACGAGCAGTACTTC
v_call: TRBV7-2
j_call: TRBJ2-7
d_call: TRBD1
clone_size: few

cdr3_aa: CASSYDVNTEAFF
cdr3_nt: TGTGCCAGCAGTTACGACGTGAACACTGAAGCTTTCTTT
v_call: TRBV6-5
j_call: TRBJ1-1
d_call: -
clone_size: -

cdr3_aa: CASSPDSLRERQFF
cdr3_nt: TGTGCCAGCAGCCCCGATTCCCTGCGGGAGAGGCAGTTCTTC
v_call: TRBV11-2
j_call: TRBJ2-1
d_call: TRBD2
clone_size: -

cdr3_aa: CSVRSLTNEKLFF
cdr3_nt: TGCAGCGTTCGAAGCCTAACTAATGAAAAACTGTTTTTT
v_call: TRBV29-1
j_call: TRBJ1-4
d_call: -
clone_size: many

cdr3_aa: CASSQVFSGIKGEQFF
cdr3_nt: TGCGCCAGCAGCCAAGTTTTTTCGGGAATTAAGGGGGAGCAGTTCTTC
v_call: TRBV4-1
j_call: TRBJ2-1
d_call: -
clone_size: -

cdr3_aa: CASSSSSGSYTGELFF
cdr3_nt: TGTGCCAGCAGCTCTTCTAGCGGGAGTTACACCGGGGAGCTGTTTTTT
v_call: TRBV11-3
j_call: TRBJ2-2
d_call: TRBD2
clone_size: -

cdr3_aa: CASSLQGSGYTF
cdr3_nt: TGTGCCAGCAGCCTACAGGGATCTGGCTACACCTTC
v_call: TRBV6-6
j_call: TRBJ1-2
d_call: -
clone_size: -

cdr3_aa: CASRHRMMAGLYGYTF
cdr3_nt: TGTGCCAGCAGGCACCGGATGATGGCAGGACTTTATGGCTACACCTTC
v_call: TRBV2
j_call: TRBJ1-2
d_call: -
clone_size: -

cdr3_aa: CASSLGQRLAKNIQYF
cdr3_nt: TGTGCCAGCAGCTTAGGTCAGCGACTAGCCAAAAACATTCAGTACTTC
v_call: TRBV7-2
j_call: TRBJ2-4
d_call: -
clone_size: few

cdr3_aa: CASRNLLAGNEQFF
cdr3_nt: TGTGCCAGCAGGAACCTACTAGCGGGCAATGAGCAGTTCTTC
v_call: TRBV2
j_call: TRBJ2-1
d_call: TRBD2
clone_size: many

cdr3_aa: CASSGPTSGERTYNEQFF
cdr3_nt: TGTGCCAGCAGCGGGCCGACTAGCGGGGAAAGGACGTACAATGAGCAGTTCTTC
v_call: TRBV13
j_call: TRBJ2-1
d_call: TRBD2
clone_size: -